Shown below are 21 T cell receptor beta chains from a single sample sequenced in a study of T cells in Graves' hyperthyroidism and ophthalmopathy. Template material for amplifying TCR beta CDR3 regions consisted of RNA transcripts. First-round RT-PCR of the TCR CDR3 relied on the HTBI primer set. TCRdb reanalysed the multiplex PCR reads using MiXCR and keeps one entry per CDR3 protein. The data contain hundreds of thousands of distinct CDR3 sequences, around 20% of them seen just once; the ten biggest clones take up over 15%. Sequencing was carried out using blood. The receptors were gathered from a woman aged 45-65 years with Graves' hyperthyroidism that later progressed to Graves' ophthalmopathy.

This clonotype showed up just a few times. The CDR3 protein is CASGWNGNTEAFF. In nucleotides, the CDR3 is TGTGCCAGCGGGTGGAATGGGAACACTGAAGCTTTCTTT. This chain joins TRBV14 and TRBJ1-1, with no clear D. Between the trimmed V and J ends, which lost 8 bases and 1 base, there was a span of 11 bases. This CDR3 contains 13 residues. Germline lookup yields CDR1 SGHDN and CDR2 FVKESK. Using reference TRBV14 and TRBJ1-1 for the parts outside the CDR3, the full variable domain is EAGVTQFPSHSVIEKGQTVTLRCDPISGHDNLYWYRRVMGKEIKFLLHFVKESKQDESGMPNNRFLAERTGGTYSTLKVQPAELEDSGVYFCASGWNGNTEAFFGQGTRLTVV.

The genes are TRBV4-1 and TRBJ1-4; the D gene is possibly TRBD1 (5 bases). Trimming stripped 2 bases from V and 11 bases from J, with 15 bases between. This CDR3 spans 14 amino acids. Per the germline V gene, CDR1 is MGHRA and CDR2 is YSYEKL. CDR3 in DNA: TGCGCCAGCAGCCAAACTGCCCCGGGGCGGAAACTGTTTTTT. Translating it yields CASSQTAPGRKLFF.

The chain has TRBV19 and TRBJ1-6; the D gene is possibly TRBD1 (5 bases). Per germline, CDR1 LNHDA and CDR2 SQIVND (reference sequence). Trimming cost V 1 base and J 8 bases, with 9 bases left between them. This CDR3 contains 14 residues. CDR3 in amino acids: CASSIGREYSPLHF. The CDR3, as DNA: TGTGCCAGTAGTATAGGCAGGGAGTATTCACCCCTCCACTTT.

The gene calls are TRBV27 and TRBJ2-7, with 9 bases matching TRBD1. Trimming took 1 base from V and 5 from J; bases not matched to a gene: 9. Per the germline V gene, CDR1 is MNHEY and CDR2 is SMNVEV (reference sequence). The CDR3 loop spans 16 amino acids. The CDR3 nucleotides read TGTGCCAGCAGTTTATGGGGGACAGGGAGTATCAACGAGCAGTACTTC. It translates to CASSLWGTGSINEQYF.

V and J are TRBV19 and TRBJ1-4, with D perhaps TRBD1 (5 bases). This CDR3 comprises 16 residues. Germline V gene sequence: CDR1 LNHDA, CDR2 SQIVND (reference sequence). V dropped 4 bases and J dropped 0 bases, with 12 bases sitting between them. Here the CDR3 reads CASSTRHRSTNEKLFF. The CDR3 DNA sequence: TGTGCCAGTAGTACGCGCCACAGGTCAACTAATGAAAAACTGTTTTTT.

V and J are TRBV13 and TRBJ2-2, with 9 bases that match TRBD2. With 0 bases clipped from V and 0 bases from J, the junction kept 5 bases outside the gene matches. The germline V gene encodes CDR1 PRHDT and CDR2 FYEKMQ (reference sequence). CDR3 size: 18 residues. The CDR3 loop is CASSLGVVAGANTGELFF. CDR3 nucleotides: TGTGCCAGCAGCTTAGGAGTTGTAGCGGGGGCGAACACCGGGGAGCTGTTTTTT.

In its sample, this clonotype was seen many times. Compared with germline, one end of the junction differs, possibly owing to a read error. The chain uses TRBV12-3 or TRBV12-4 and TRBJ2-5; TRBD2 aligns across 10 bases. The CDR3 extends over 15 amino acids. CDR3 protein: CARSIGLAAQETQYF. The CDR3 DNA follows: TGTGCCCGCAGTATTGGACTAGCGGCCCAAGAGACCCAGTACTTC.

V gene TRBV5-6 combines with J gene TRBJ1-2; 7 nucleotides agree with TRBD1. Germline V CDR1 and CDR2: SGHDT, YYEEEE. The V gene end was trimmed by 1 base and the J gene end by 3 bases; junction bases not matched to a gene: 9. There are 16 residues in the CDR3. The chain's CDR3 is CASSLPTGPVYYGYTF. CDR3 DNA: TGTGCCAGCAGCTTGCCGACAGGGCCCGTCTACTATGGCTACACCTTC.

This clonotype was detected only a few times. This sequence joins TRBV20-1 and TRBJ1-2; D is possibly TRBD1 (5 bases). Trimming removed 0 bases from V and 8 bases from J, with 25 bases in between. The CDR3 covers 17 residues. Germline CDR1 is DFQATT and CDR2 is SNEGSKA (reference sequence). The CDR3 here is CSARDQGVGPYLQGYTF. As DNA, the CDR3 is TGCAGTGCTAGAGATCAAGGAGTGGGACCGTATTTGCAGGGCTACACCTTC.

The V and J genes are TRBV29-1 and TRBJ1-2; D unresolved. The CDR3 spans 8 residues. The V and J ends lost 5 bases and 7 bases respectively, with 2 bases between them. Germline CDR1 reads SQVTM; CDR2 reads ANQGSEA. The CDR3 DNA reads TGCAGCGTTCCTGGCTACACCTTC. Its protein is CSVPGYTF. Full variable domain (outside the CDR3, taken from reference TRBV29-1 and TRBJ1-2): SAVISQKPSRDICQRGTSLTIQCQVDSQVTMMFWYRQQPGQSLTLIATANQGSEATYESGFVIDKFPISRPNLTFSTLTVSNMSPEDSSIYLCSVPGYTFGSGTRLTVV.

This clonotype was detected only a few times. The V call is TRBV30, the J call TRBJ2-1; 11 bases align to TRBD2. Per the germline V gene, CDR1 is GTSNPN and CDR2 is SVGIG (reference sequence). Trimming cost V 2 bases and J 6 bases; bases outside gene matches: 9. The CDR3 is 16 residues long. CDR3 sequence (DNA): TGTGCCTGGAGTCGAACCTTAGCGGGGGGGTTCAATGAGCAGTTCTTC. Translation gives CAWSRTLAGGFNEQFF.

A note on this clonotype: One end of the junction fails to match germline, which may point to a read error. CDR3 sequence reads: CASSPRVRSPLHF. CDR3 nucleotides: TGTGCCAGCAGCCCGCGGGTTCGGTCACCCCTCCACTTT. The genes are TRBV5-1 and TRBJ1-6; D gene uncertain. Looked up from germline, CDR1 is SGHRS and CDR2 is YFSETQ. There are 13 residues in the CDR3.

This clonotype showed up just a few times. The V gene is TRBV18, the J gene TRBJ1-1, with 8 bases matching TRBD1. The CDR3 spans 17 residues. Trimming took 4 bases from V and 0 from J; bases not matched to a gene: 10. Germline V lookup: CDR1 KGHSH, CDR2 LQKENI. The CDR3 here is CASSREPGQDLNTEAFF. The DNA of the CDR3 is TGTGCCAGCTCACGAGAACCGGGACAGGACTTGAACACTGAAGCTTTCTTT.

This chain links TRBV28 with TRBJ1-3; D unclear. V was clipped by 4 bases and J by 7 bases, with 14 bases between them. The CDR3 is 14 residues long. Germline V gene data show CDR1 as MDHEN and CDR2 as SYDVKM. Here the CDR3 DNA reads TGTGCCAGCAGTTCTTTAGGGAAGACGAACACCATATATTTT. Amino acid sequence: CASSSLGKTNTIYF.

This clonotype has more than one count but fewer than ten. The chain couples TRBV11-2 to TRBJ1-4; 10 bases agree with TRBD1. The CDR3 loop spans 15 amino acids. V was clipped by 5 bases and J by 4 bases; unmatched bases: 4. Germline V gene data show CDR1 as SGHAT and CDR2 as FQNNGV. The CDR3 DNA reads TGTGCCAGCAGCGACCGGACAGGGGGTAATGAAAAACTGTTTTTT. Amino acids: CASSDRTGGNEKLFF.

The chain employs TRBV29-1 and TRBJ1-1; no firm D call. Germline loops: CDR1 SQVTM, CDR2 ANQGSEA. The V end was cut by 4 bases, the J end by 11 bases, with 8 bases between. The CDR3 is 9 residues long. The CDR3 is CSVGFDAFF. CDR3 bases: TGCAGCGTTGGATTTGACGCTTTCTTT.

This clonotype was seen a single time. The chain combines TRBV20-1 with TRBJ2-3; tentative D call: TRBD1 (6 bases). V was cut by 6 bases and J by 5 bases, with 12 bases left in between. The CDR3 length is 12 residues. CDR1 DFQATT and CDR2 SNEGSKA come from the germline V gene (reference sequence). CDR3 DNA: TGCAGTGCAAGGGAAGGGGGAGATACGCAGTATTTT. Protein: CSAREGGDTQYF.

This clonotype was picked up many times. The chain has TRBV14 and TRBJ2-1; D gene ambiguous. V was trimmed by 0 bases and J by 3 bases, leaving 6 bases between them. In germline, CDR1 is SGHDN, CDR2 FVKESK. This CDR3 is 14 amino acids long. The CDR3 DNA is TGTGCCAGCAGCCAAGACCGCAACTACAATGAGCAGTTCTTC. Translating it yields CASSQDRNYNEQFF.

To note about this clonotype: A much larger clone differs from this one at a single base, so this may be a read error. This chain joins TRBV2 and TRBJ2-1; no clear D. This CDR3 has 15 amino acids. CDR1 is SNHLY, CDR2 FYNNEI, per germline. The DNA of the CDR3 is TGTGCCAGCAGTGAAAGTGAGAGCTCCTACAATGAGCGGTTCTTC. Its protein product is CASSESESSYNERFF.

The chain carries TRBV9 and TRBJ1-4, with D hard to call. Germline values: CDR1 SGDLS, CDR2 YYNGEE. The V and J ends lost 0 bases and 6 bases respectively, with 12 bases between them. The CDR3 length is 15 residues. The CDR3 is CASSVAPSDDEKLFF. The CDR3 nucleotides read TGTGCCAGCAGCGTAGCTCCTTCTGACGATGAAAAACTGTTTTTT. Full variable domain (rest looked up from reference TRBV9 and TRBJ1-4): DSGVTQTPKHLITATGQRVTLRCSPRSGDLSVYWYQQSLDQGLQFLIQYYNGEERAKGNILERFSAQQFPDLHSELNLSSLELGDSALYFCASSVAPSDDEKLFFGSGTQLSVL.

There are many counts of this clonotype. This chain's CDR3 is CASGFEGAGGQQYF. The CDR3 DNA follows: TGTGCCAGCGGATTCGAAGGGGCGGGGGGGCAGCAGTACTTC. This chain uses TRBV11-2 with TRBJ2-7, with TRBD2 matching over 9 bases. V shed 8 bases, J shed 8 bases, and the junction held 13 bases outside the gene matches. Looked up from germline, CDR1 is SGHAT and CDR2 is FQNNGV. The CDR3 has 14 amino acids.